The 22 T cell receptor beta chains given below trace back to one sample, sequenced in a study of a mutant IDH1 vaccine in newly diagnosed glioma. Time point noted: baseline, week 1 (first vaccination visit). As to treatment: pre-vaccination baseline after standard-of-care therapy. The repertoire was sequenced with immunoSEQ multiplex PCR; TCRdb's copy has only in-frame clones and lacks some. Seen here are approximately 70,000 clones, about four fifths observed once, and the top ten hold about 7.5%. Sequenced material: PBMCs, taken from a glioma patient treated with radiotherapy, temozolomide or both. The receptor set was obtained from a man aged 45-65 years with glioma.

The CDR3 here is CASSPSGATKETQYF. The CDR3 coding sequence is TGTGCCAGCAGTCCCTCGGGGGCCACAAAAGAGACCCAGTACTTC. The chain joins TRBV6-5 to TRBJ2-5; perhaps D is TRBD1 or TRBD2 (6 bases each). The germline V and J ends were trimmed by 5 bases and 3 bases, with 16 bases remaining between them. The germline V gene has CDR1 MNHEY and CDR2 SVGAGI. The length of the CDR3 is 15 residues.

In its sample, this clone was seen a few times. This chain connects TRBV7-3 to TRBJ1-1; the D is unclear. Germline values: CDR1 SGHTA, CDR2 FQGTGA. Trimming cost V 8 bases and J 0 bases, with 10 bases left between them. CDR3 length: 13 residues. For the CDR3, the DNA is TGTGCCAGCGCTAACGAGGTGAACACTGAAGCTTTCTTT. It yields the protein CASANEVNTEAFF.

The V gene is TRBV5-4, the J gene TRBJ1-2; weak D call: TRBD1 (5 bases). In germline, CDR1 is SGHNT, CDR2 YYREEE (reference sequence). V lost 2 bases and J lost 1, with 6 bases in between. This CDR3 contains 13 residues. The CDR3 coding sequence is TGTGCCAGCAGCTTTGACAGTAACTATGGCTACACCTTC. Its translation is CASSFDSNYGYTF.

This chain uses TRBV2 with TRBJ1-2; D unclear. Germline values: CDR1 SNHLY, CDR2 FYNNEI. This CDR3 comprises 14 residues. V shed 3 bases and J shed 5 bases, with 13 bases lying between them. This CDR3 is CASSEEGLNYGYTF. In DNA form, the CDR3 reads TGTGCCAGCAGTGAGGAGGGCCTTAATTATGGCTACACCTTC. Full variable domain (rest looked up from reference TRBV2 and TRBJ1-2): EPEVTQTPSHQVTQMGQEVILRCVPISNHLYFYWYRQILGQKVEFLVSFYNNEISEKSEIFDDQFSVERPDGSNFTLKIRSTKLEDSAMYFCASSEEGLNYGYTFGSGTRLTVV.

The V call is TRBV7-2, the J call TRBJ2-7, with 8 positions matching TRBD2. Unmatched junction bases numbered 6, after V lost 2 bases and J lost 6 bases. The CDR3 runs 14 residues. Germline V gene data show CDR1 as SGHTA and CDR2 as FQGNSA. CDR3 protein: CASSLNPAGVEQYF. CDR3 in DNA: TGTGCCAGCAGCTTAAATCCAGCGGGGGTCGAGCAGTACTTC.

The genes are TRBV5-5 and TRBJ2-7; D is ambiguous. The CDR3 contains 14 residues. V lost 4 bases to trimming and J lost 3 bases, with 14 bases between them. Per the germline V gene, CDR1 is SGHKS and CDR2 is YYEKEE (reference sequence). The CDR3 nucleotides are TGTGCCAGCAGCGTCAGCCTATACTACTACGAGCAGTACTTC. Protein: CASSVSLYYYEQYF.

The CDR3 nucleotides are TGTGCCAGCAGCGTAGGGGGGGCCGGGGAGACCCAGTACTTC. Residues: CASSVGGAGETQYF. This chain connects TRBV9 to TRBJ2-5; either TRBD1 or TRBD2 may supply D (6 bases each). Trimming took off 0 bases at V and 5 bases at J, with 11 bases between the two ends. Looked up from germline, CDR1 is SGDLS and CDR2 is YYNGEE. This CDR3 has 14 amino acids. The full variable domain, with the rest looked up from reference TRBV9 and TRBJ2-5, is DSGVTQTPKHLITATGQRVTLRCSPRSGDLSVYWYQQSLDQGLQFLIQYYNGEERAKGNILERFSAQQFPDLHSELNLSSLELGDSALYFCASSVGGAGETQYFGPGTRLLVL.

A note on this clone: This could be a read error, since a much larger clone is one nucleotide away. The V and J genes are TRBV7-9 and TRBJ2-5; TRBD1 agrees at 7 bases. The CDR3 contains 15 residues. Germline loops: CDR1 SEHNR, CDR2 FQNEAQ (reference sequence). The CDR3 DNA reads as TGTGCCAGCAGCCCTACGACAGGGTCTGAAGAGATCCAGTACTTC. Translating gives CASSPTTGSEEIQYF.

The genes are TRBV5-1 and TRBJ2-7, with D perhaps given as TRBD1 or TRBD2 (6 bases each). Germline V gene sequence: CDR1 SGHRS, CDR2 YFSETQ. Trimming stripped 4 bases from V and 0 bases from J, with 17 bases between. The CDR3 contains 16 residues. CDR3 region: CASSPGGERGSYEQYF. CDR3 coding DNA: TGCGCCAGCAGCCCCGGGGGCGAGAGGGGCTCCTACGAGCAGTACTTC.

This chain links TRBV10-3 with TRBJ1-1; D gene ambiguous. Germline CDR1 and CDR2: ENHRY and SYGVKD. Trimming removed 3 bases at V and 2 bases at J, with 4 bases between. This CDR3 region has 12 residues. CDR3 amino acids: CAISDTNTEAFF. The CDR3 DNA reads TGTGCCATCAGTGACACTAACACTGAAGCTTTCTTT.

The V gene is TRBV6-1, the J gene TRBJ2-2, with TRBD2 matching over 8 bases. The germline V gene encodes CDR1 MNHNS and CDR2 SASEGT. V shed 4 bases and J 7 bases; nucleotides not matched to a gene: 8. The CDR3 is 15 residues long. Here the CDR3 DNA reads TGTGCCAGCAGTGTCGGGGGGGGACAAGGCGGGGAGCTGTTTTTT. The encoded protein is CASSVGGGQGGELFF.

The chain employs TRBV5-5 and TRBJ1-2; 7 bases align to TRBD1. Germline values: CDR1 SGHKS, CDR2 YYEKEE (reference sequence). V shed 1 base and J 4 bases; nucleotides not matched to a gene: 10. The CDR3 runs to 16 residues. CDR3 DNA sequence: TGTGCCAGCAGCTTGTCGTTTACAGGGGTGGGCTATGGCTACACCTTC. As protein: CASSLSFTGVGYGYTF.

The chain employs TRBV9 and TRBJ2-5, with 12 bases identical to TRBD2. The germline CDR1 and CDR2 sequences are SGDLS and YYNGEE. This CDR3 contains 17 residues. V lost 0 bases to trimming and J lost 5 bases; unmatched junction nucleotides: 8. The CDR3 is CASSVGPSGGAQETQYF. The DNA for the CDR3 is TGTGCCAGCAGCGTAGGACCTAGCGGGGGGGCCCAGGAGACCCAGTACTTC.

This clone has only one observation. The V call is TRBV7-6, the J call TRBJ1-1; D may be TRBD1 (6 bases). The length of the CDR3 is 15 residues. Germline V gene sequence: CDR1 SGHVS, CDR2 FNYEAQ. Deletions cut 2 bases from V and 4 bases from J, with 14 bases between. CDR3 sequence: CASSLPIGGSTEAFF. The CDR3 DNA sequence: TGTGCCAGCAGCTTACCCATAGGGGGGTCCACTGAAGCTTTCTTT. Together with reference TRBV7-6 and TRBJ1-1, the CDR3 gives the full variable domain: GAGVSQSPRYKVTKRGQDVALRCDPISGHVSLYWYRQALGQGPEFLTYFNYEAQQDKSGLPNDRFSAERPEGSISTLTIQRTEQRDSAMYRCASSLPIGGSTEAFFGQGTRLTVV.

For the CDR3, the DNA is TGTGCCAGCAGTGCCGTGGGTCTTCCCCCCTCCGAGGCTTTCTTT. Translating it yields CASSAVGLPPSEAFF. The chain employs TRBV6-1 and TRBJ1-1; D is uncertain. There are 15 residues in the CDR3. Germline CDR1 is MNHNS and CDR2 is SASEGT. V was pared by 4 bases and J by 11 bases, with 23 bases between.

V is TRBV7-2 and J is TRBJ1-2; tentatively, D is TRBD1 (6 bases). This CDR3 spans 14 amino acids. V was pared by 6 bases and J by 7 bases, with 18 bases between. From germline, CDR1 is SGHTA and CDR2 FQGNSA. The CDR3 bases are TGTGCCAGCAGTTCTGACAAGGGGGGGTCTGGCTACACCTTC. Its protein is CASSSDKGGSGYTF.

The V and J genes are TRBV5-4 and TRBJ1-4; D unresolved. CDR1 and CDR2 from the germline V gene are SGHNT and YYREEE (reference sequence). The CDR3 has 14 residues. Trimming cost V 0 bases and J 1 base, with 4 bases left between them. The CDR3 DNA reads TGTGCCAGCAGCTTGGGGGGAACTAATGAAAAACTGTTTTTT. It yields the protein CASSLGGTNEKLFF. Combining the CDR3 with reference TRBV5-4 and TRBJ1-4 gives the whole variable domain ETGVTQSPTHLIKTRGQQVTLRCSSQSGHNTVSWYQQALGQGPQFIFQYYREEENGRGNFPPRFSGLQFPNYSSELNVNALELDDSALYLCASSLGGTNEKLFFGSGTQLSVL.

This chain uses TRBV27 with TRBJ1-2, with a possible D match to TRBD1 (6 bases). The germline V gene encodes CDR1 MNHEY and CDR2 SMNVEV (reference sequence). Trimming took off 3 bases at V and 4 bases at J, with 18 bases between the two ends. The CDR3 runs 16 residues. The CDR3 loop reads CASSFSGARGAYGYTF. As DNA, the CDR3 is TGTGCCAGCAGTTTCTCGGGGGCTCGAGGGGCCTATGGCTACACCTTC.

The chain is built from TRBV7-9 and TRBJ1-3, with D tentatively TRBD1 (5 bases). Germline lookup yields CDR1 SEHNR and CDR2 FQNEAQ (reference sequence). Trimming shortened V by 5 bases and J by 4 bases, and 6 bases separated the two germline ends. The CDR3 contains 12 residues. The chain's CDR3 is CASSRTGNTIYF. In nucleotides, the CDR3 is TGTGCCAGCAGCCGGACAGGAAACACCATATATTTT.

J is TRBJ2-2 and V is TRBV5-6, with TRBD1 matching over 11 bases. The CDR3 totals 15 residues. Germline V gives CDR1 SGHDT, CDR2 YYEEEE. The junction had 4 bases not matched to a gene; V was cut back by 3 bases and J by 6 bases. CDR3 in amino acids: CASSYGTGGAGELFF. CDR3 coding DNA: TGTGCCAGCAGCTACGGGACAGGGGGGGCCGGGGAGCTGTTTTTT.

The rearrangement links TRBV7-6 to TRBJ2-1; TRBD2 is a possible D gene (5 bases). V lost 2 bases and J 9 bases, leaving 8 bases between the germline ends. The CDR3 is made up of 12 amino acids. CDR1 is SGHVS and CDR2 is FNYEAQ in the germline V gene. The CDR3 spells CASSLSGIEQFF. The CDR3 coding sequence is TGTGCCAGCAGCTTATCGGGGATTGAGCAGTTCTTC.

This sequence joins TRBV7-8 and TRBJ1-1; possible D gene TRBD1, 6 bases. The germline V and J ends were trimmed by 5 bases and 2 bases, with 15 bases remaining between them. The germline V gene encodes CDR1 SGHVS and CDR2 FQNEAQ. The length of the CDR3 is 15 residues. Here the CDR3 DNA reads TGTGCCAGCAGCATTAGGAGGACAGTTAACACTGAAGCTTTCTTT. Translating gives CASSIRRTVNTEAFF.